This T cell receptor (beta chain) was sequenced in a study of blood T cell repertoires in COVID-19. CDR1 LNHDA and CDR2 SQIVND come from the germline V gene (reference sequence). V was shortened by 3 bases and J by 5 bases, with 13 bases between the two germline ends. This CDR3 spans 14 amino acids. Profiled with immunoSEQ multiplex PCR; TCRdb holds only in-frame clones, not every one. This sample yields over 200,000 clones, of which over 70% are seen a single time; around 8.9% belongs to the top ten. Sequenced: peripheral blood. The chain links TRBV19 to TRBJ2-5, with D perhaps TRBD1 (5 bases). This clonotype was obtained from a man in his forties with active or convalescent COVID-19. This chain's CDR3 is CASSISGSSETQYF. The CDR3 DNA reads TGTGCCAGTAGTATCTCAGGGTCGAGCGAGACCCAGTACTTC.